Below are 18 T cell receptor beta chains sequenced from a single sample in a study of blood T cell repertoires in COVID-19. Some clones are missing from TCRdb's copy, which holds only in-frame ones; the method was immunoSEQ multiplex PCR. The sample gives tens of thousands of clones, over 70% of which show up once; 20% to 25% is in the top ten. The sample consisted of peripheral blood. The receptor set was obtained from an older man with active or convalescent COVID-19.

The V and J genes are TRBV7-9 and TRBJ2-5; D gene uncertain. This CDR3 spans 11 amino acids. Trimming removed 4 bases at V and 5 bases at J, with 5 bases between. CDR1 and CDR2 from the germline V gene are SEHNR and FQNEAQ (reference sequence). The CDR3 protein is CASSSFETQYF. As DNA, the CDR3 is TGTGCCAGCAGCTCGTTCGAGACCCAGTACTTC.

V gene TRBV5-1 combines with J gene TRBJ2-2; the D is unclear. Germline CDR1 reads SGHRS; CDR2 reads YFSETQ. CDR3 length: 13 residues. With 4 bases removed from V and 4 bases from J, the gap between germline ends came to 8 bases. Here the CDR3 reads CASSPEVTGELFF. The CDR3 coding sequence is TGCGCCAGCAGCCCCGAGGTCACCGGGGAGCTGTTTTTT.

J is TRBJ1-1 and V is TRBV6-2 or TRBV6-3, with 8 bases lining up with TRBD1. Germline V gene sequence: CDR1 MNHEY, CDR2 SVGEGT. This CDR3 is 15 amino acids long. The V and J ends lost 5 bases and 5 bases, in that order; junction bases with no gene match: 10. The CDR3 region is CASSDTGGWWTEAFF. The CDR3 DNA is TGTGCCAGCAGTGACACAGGGGGTTGGTGGACTGAAGCTTTCTTT.

The rearrangement joins TRBV5-4 to TRBJ1-4; 8 bases agree with TRBD1. V was pared by 2 bases and J by 7 bases, with 10 bases of the junction left unmatched. The CDR3 spans 16 residues. The germline V gene has CDR1 SGHNT and CDR2 YYREEE (reference sequence). The CDR3 nucleotides read TGTGCCAGCAGCTTCTTACCAGGGGGCGTCGGTGAAAAACTGTTTTTT. This codes for CASSFLPGGVGEKLFF.

The sample holds one count of this clone. This chain connects TRBV27 to TRBJ1-4; D might be TRBD1 (5 bases). CDR1 and CDR2 from the germline V gene are MNHEY and SMNVEV (reference sequence). This CDR3 has 14 amino acids. The V and J ends lost 8 bases and 7 bases respectively, with 17 bases between them. This chain's CDR3 is CASAQGVVREKLFF. CDR3 in DNA: TGTGCCAGCGCACAAGGGGTGGTACGTGAAAAACTGTTTTTT.

Of note for this clone: An end of the junction differs from the germline gene, which may be a read error. The J gene is TRBJ2-2, the V gene TRBV13; D not certain. Germline lookup yields CDR1 PRHDT and CDR2 FYEKMQ (reference sequence). This CDR3 contains 12 residues. Here the CDR3 reads CASRLGAGELFF. The CDR3 DNA is TGTGCCAGCAGGTTAGGCGCCGGGGAGCTGTTTTTT.

This clone was observed a single time. This chain connects TRBV2 to TRBJ1-2, with a possible D match to TRBD1 (6 bases). In germline, CDR1 is SNHLY, CDR2 FYNNEI. The CDR3 totals 13 residues. V lost 4 bases and J 6 bases, leaving 12 bases between the germline ends. CDR3 nucleotide sequence: TGTGCCAGCAGTGTACAGGGATTGAATGGCTACACCTTC. Translating it yields CASSVQGLNGYTF.

The CDR3 spells CASRPTGSGNTIYF. CDR3 nucleotides: TGTGCCAGCAGGCCGACAGGGTCTGGAAACACCATATATTTT. The rearrangement links TRBV7-2 to TRBJ1-3, with 7 bases identical to TRBD1. The length of the CDR3 is 14 residues. Germline V gene lookup returns CDR1 SGHTA and CDR2 FQGNSA. V dropped 6 bases and J dropped 1; count of bases not matched to a gene: 3.

The V call is TRBV13, the J call TRBJ2-1; 10 nucleotides match TRBD1. The germline CDR1 and CDR2 sequences are PRHDT and FYEKMQ (reference sequence). J gave up 6 bases and V 4 bases, and 6 bases lay outside the gene matches. The CDR3 consists of 15 residues. The CDR3 spells CASSSGQGGSNEQFF. The CDR3 DNA follows: TGTGCCAGCAGCTCTGGACAGGGGGGAAGCAATGAGCAGTTCTTC.

The chain combines TRBV5-6 with TRBJ2-5, with TRBD2 identical over 9 bases. Germline V lookup: CDR1 SGHDT, CDR2 YYEEEE. This CDR3 spans 16 amino acids. V was clipped by 2 bases and J by 1 base; unmatched bases: 6. CDR3 loop: CASSLGSGGPQETQYF. In DNA form, the CDR3 reads TGTGCCAGCAGCTTAGGTAGCGGGGGCCCCCAAGAGACCCAGTACTTC. The whole variable domain, filled in from reference TRBV5-6 and TRBJ2-5, reads DAGVTQSPTHLIKTRGQQVTLRCSPKSGHDTVSWYQQALGQGPQFIFQYYEEEERQRGNFPDRFSGHQFPNYSSELNVNALLLGDSALYLCASSLGSGGPQETQYFGPGTRLLVL.

V usage is TRBV30 and J usage is TRBJ1-2; 9 bases are a match to TRBD1. The CDR3 consists of 13 residues. After removal of 7 bases from V and 8 bases from J, the junction contained 11 bases not matched to a gene. CDR1 is GTSNPN, CDR2 SVGIG, per germline (reference sequence). The CDR3 sequence: CASQGQGFDGYTF. The CDR3, as DNA: TGTGCCTCCCAGGGACAGGGATTCGACGGCTACACCTTC.

This clone was seen repeatedly, ten times or more. The V gene is TRBV21-1, the J gene TRBJ2-7; TRBD2, the table's D call, lacks a check against the DNA. TRBV21-1 is deemed a pseudogene. CDR3 length equals 9 residues. The CDR3 sequence is CASSNILYF. For the CDR3, the DNA is TGTGCCAGCAGCAATATCCTGTACTTC.

There are a few counts of this clone. This CDR3 reads CAINSGQGNGYTF. The CDR3 coding sequence is TGTGCCATCAATTCGGGACAGGGTAATGGCTACACCTTC. The rearrangement joins TRBV10-3 to TRBJ1-2; TRBD1 matches 9 bases. J was trimmed by 6 bases and V by 7 bases; bases with no gene match: 6. The CDR3 consists of 13 residues. From germline, CDR1 is ENHRY and CDR2 SYGVKD.

This chain links TRBV19 with TRBJ1-4; D remains ambiguous. The V gene lost 4 bases and the J gene lost 5 bases, with 11 bases spanning the gap. CDR3 length equals 14 residues. Germline-derived CDR1 and CDR2 are LNHDA and SQIVND (reference sequence). CDR3 in amino acids: CASSTTGGNEKLFF. The CDR3 DNA is TGTGCCAGTAGTACGACGGGAGGCAATGAAAAACTGTTTTTT.

The chain employs TRBV5-4 and TRBJ1-3; 8 bases line up with TRBD1. V lost 4 bases to trimming and J lost 4 bases; unmatched junction nucleotides: 7. The CDR3 has 15 residues. Looked up from germline, CDR1 is SGHNT and CDR2 is YYREEE (reference sequence). The CDR3 DNA sequence: TGTGCCAGCAGCAACCCGGACAGGGCAGGAAACACCATATATTTT. This encodes CASSNPDRAGNTIYF.

The CDR3 DNA reads TGTGCCAGCAGACCCGGGACAGGCTATAATTCACCCCTCCACTTT. This sequence encodes CASRPGTGYNSPLHF. The chain employs TRBV11-2 and TRBJ1-6; 8 bases are shared with TRBD1. Germline V gene data show CDR1 as SGHAT and CDR2 as FQNNGV. J gave up 3 bases and V 6 bases, and 4 bases lay outside the gene matches. The CDR3 runs to 15 residues.

This clone has just a few counts. The chain links TRBV12-3 or TRBV12-4 to TRBJ1-2, with TRBD1 identical over 7 bases. The J segment lost 4 bases and the V segment lost 6 bases, leaving 5 bases of the junction unmatched. The CDR3 contains 13 residues. The CDR3 DNA reads as TGTGCCAGCAGATCCGGACAGGTCTATGGCTACACCTTC. This encodes CASRSGQVYGYTF.

This chain connects TRBV23-1 to TRBJ1-5, with 8 bases that match TRBD1. TRBV23-1 qualifies as an ORF whose function is uncertain. CDR3 length: 22 amino acids. The trim removed 0 bases at V and 3 bases at J, leaving 22 bases unmatched. CDR3 in amino acids: CASSQSPAGQEGPMRVNQPQHF. The DNA of the CDR3 is TGCGCCAGCAGTCAATCCCCCGCGGGACAGGAGGGCCCAATGCGGGTCAATCAGCCCCAGCATTTT.